The present T cell receptor beta chain was sequenced within a study of blood T cell repertoires in COVID-19. Across the whole study: T cells, B-cell-depleted T cells, or PBMCs provided the cDNA or gDNA that served as material.

TCRdb's table, derived via immunoSEQ multiplex PCR, lists solely in-frame clones and lacks some. This table holds 150,000 to 200,000 clones, approximately 92% found once. This clone was observed a handful of times. V was cut by 6 bases and J by 6 bases, with 15 bases left in between. CDR3 size: 15 residues. Germline V gene sequence: CDR1 MNHEY, CDR2 SMNVEV (reference sequence). The sequenced material came from peripheral blood. V gene TRBV27 combines with J gene TRBJ1-6, with D maybe TRBD1 (5 bases). The TCR was taken from a man aged 50 to 60 with acute or convalescent COVID-19. In DNA, the CDR3 is TGTGCCAGCAGGCTAGGGACTGGCGGTAATTCACCCCTCCACTTT. It yields the protein CASRLGTGGNSPLHF.